The 30 T cell receptor beta chains listed next were all sequenced from one sample in a study of radiation and T cells in renal cell carcinoma. Time point given: blood 4 weeks post-SBRT, at nephrectomy. Treatment reported: 15 Gy SBRT to primary tumor, nephrectomy 4 weeks later. Sequencing was performed with immunoSEQ multiplex PCR; in TCRdb, only in-frame clones are kept and a portion is missing. This sample has under 200,000 clones, with about 88% found just once. The sequences come from blood, collected from a patient whose treatment included radiotherapy and nephrectomy. All receptors derive from a woman aged 50 to 60 with renal cell carcinoma.

J is TRBJ1-4 and V is TRBV7-2; D is perhaps TRBD1 (5 bases). The CDR3 sequence is 15 residues long. V was pared by 4 bases and J by 7 bases, with 16 bases between. Per the germline V gene, CDR1 is SGHTA and CDR2 is FQGNSA. Here the CDR3 reads CASSSQRGSSEKLFF. The CDR3 bases are TGTGCCAGCAGCTCACAGCGGGGGTCTAGTGAAAAACTGTTTTTT.

The gene calls are TRBV9 and TRBJ2-1; possibly TRBD1 or TRBD2 for D (5 bases each). V was cut by 4 bases and J by 4 bases, with 15 bases left in between. Looked up from germline, CDR1 is SGDLS and CDR2 is YYNGEE. The CDR3 has 15 residues. CDR3 bases: TGTGCCAGCAGCCCCCGGGACGGAAATTACAATGAGCAGTTCTTC. Encoded protein: CASSPRDGNYNEQFF.

To note about this clone: This may stem from a read error, because a much larger clone lies one nucleotide away. J is TRBJ2-1 and V is TRBV11-3, with a weak D call TRBD1 (6 bases). Germline CDR1 SGHNT, CDR2 YENEEA. V was pared by 0 bases and J by 2 bases, with 8 bases between. The CDR3 is 15 amino acids. CDR3 sequence: CASSLEQGTYNEQFF. The DNA for the CDR3 is TGTGCCAGCAGCTTAGAACAGGGAACCTACAATGAGCAGTTCTTC.

The chain has TRBV9 and TRBJ1-2; D gene uncertain. Trimming removed 4 bases from V and 7 bases from J, with 17 bases in between. This CDR3 is 14 amino acids long. Germline lookup yields CDR1 SGDLS and CDR2 YYNGEE. CDR3 sequence: CASSFGEGIAGYTF. Here the CDR3 DNA reads TGTGCCAGCAGCTTTGGTGAGGGAATCGCTGGCTACACCTTC.

CDR3 loop: CASSPPQGQNTEAFF. The CDR3 DNA is TGTGCCAGCAGCCCCCCCCAGGGGCAGAACACTGAAGCTTTCTTT. The chain joins TRBV7-2 to TRBJ1-1; D is possibly TRBD1 (6 bases). Germline-derived CDR1 and CDR2 are SGHTA and FQGNSA. The CDR3 is 15 residues long. Trimming removed 5 bases at V and 1 base at J, with 14 bases between.

The table lists this clone with a count of one. The genes are TRBV4-3 and TRBJ1-1, with D possibly matching TRBD1 (6 bases). This CDR3 has 15 residues. Germline lookup yields CDR1 LGHNA and CDR2 YSLEER. V lost 3 bases, J lost 4 bases, and 15 bases lay in between. In DNA form, the CDR3 reads TGCGCCAGCAGCCAGGAACAGGGCGGGATCACTGAAGCTTTCTTT. Translated, it gives CASSQEQGGITEAFF.

The CDR3 DNA reads as TGTGCCAGCTCACTTTGGGGACAGAATCAGCCCCAGCATTTT. Protein product: CASSLWGQNQPQHF. This chain connects TRBV18 to TRBJ1-5; 7 nucleotides match TRBD1. V dropped 4 bases and J dropped 4; count of bases not matched to a gene: 4. The CDR3 is 14 residues long. Germline V lookup: CDR1 KGHSH, CDR2 LQKENI.

The chain couples TRBV11-2 to TRBJ2-3, with D perhaps matching TRBD1 or TRBD2 (5 bases each). Germline V lookup: CDR1 SGHAT, CDR2 FQNNGV. The CDR3 is 14 amino acids. Trimming removed 6 bases from V and 1 base from J, with 11 bases in between. The CDR3 bases are TGTGCCAGCAGTTCGGGACCGGGCACAGATACGCAGTATTTT. Translation: CASSSGPGTDTQYF.

The rearrangement links TRBV19 to TRBJ1-2; tentatively, D is TRBD1 (6 bases). The germline gives CDR1 LNHDA, CDR2 SQIVND (reference sequence). V was clipped by 8 bases and J by 2 bases, with 18 bases between them. CDR3 length equals 15 residues. The CDR3 here is CASSPTGKRNYGYTF. The CDR3 bases are TGTGCCAGTTCACCTACAGGGAAGAGGAACTATGGCTACACCTTC.

J is TRBJ1-4 and V is TRBV6-6; D might be TRBD1 (6 bases). In germline, CDR1 is MNHNY, CDR2 SVGAGI (reference sequence). This CDR3 is 15 amino acids long. Trimming took off 1 base at V and 5 bases at J, with 11 bases between the two ends. CDR3 bases: TGTGCCAGCAGTTACTATGGGGGGGCAAATGAAAAACTGTTTTTT. As protein: CASSYYGGANEKLFF.

The V and J genes are TRBV7-9 and TRBJ1-1; D not certain. The V gene's germline CDR1 is SEHNR and CDR2 FQNEAQ (reference sequence). The CDR3 extends over 15 amino acids. Trimming shortened V by 5 bases and J by 1 base, and 14 bases separated the two germline ends. In DNA, the CDR3 is TGTGCCAGCAGCCCAGCTTTGGGAAAGAACACTGAAGCTTTCTTT. Its protein product is CASSPALGKNTEAFF.

This CDR3 reads CASSRQGYGGYGYTF. The CDR3 coding sequence is TGTGCCAGCTCACGACAGGGGTACGGAGGCTATGGCTACACCTTC. The chain couples TRBV18 to TRBJ1-2, with TRBD1 identical over 8 bases. CDR1 KGHSH and CDR2 LQKENI come from the germline V gene. V shed 4 bases, J shed 4 bases, and the junction held 8 bases outside the gene matches. The CDR3 totals 15 residues.

The J gene is TRBJ1-6, the V gene TRBV25-1; possible D gene TRBD1, 5 bases. CDR1 and CDR2 from the germline V gene are MGHDK and SYGVNS. Trimming cost V 7 bases and J 7 bases, with 14 bases left between them. The CDR3 extends over 14 amino acids. This CDR3 is CASNGAPTNSPLHF. CDR3 DNA: TGTGCCAGCAATGGGGCTCCAACGAATTCACCCCTCCACTTT. Based on the CDR3 plus reference TRBV25-1 and TRBJ1-6, the full variable domain is EADIYQTPRYLVIGTGKKITLECSQTMGHDKMYWYQQDPGMELHLIHYSYGVNSTEKGDLSSESTVSRIRTEHFPLTLESARPSHTSQYLCASNGAPTNSPLHFGNGTRLTVT.

In its sample, this clone was seen a few times. V usage is TRBV14 and J usage is TRBJ2-2; D is ambiguous. Germline-derived CDR1 and CDR2 are SGHDN and FVKESK. CDR3 length: 14 residues. The V end was cut by 2 bases, the J end by 6 bases, with 10 bases between. The CDR3 DNA sequence: TGTGCCAGCAGCCAATGGCCCTTCTCCGGGGAGCTGTTTTTT. This gives the protein CASSQWPFSGELFF.

The gene calls are TRBV5-4 and TRBJ1-1; D gene uncertain. The CDR3 spans 15 residues. Germline V CDR1 and CDR2: SGHNT, YYREEE (reference sequence). V was pared by 0 bases and J by 4 bases, with 13 bases between. DNA for the CDR3: TGTGCCAGCAGCTTGGAGGAACTCGGGAGCACTGAAGCTTTCTTT. Residues: CASSLEELGSTEAFF. Together with reference TRBV5-4 and TRBJ1-1, the CDR3 gives the full variable domain: ETGVTQSPTHLIKTRGQQVTLRCSSQSGHNTVSWYQQALGQGPQFIFQYYREEENGRGNFPPRFSGLQFPNYSSELNVNALELDDSALYLCASSLEELGSTEAFFGQGTRLTVV.

This clone has more than one count but fewer than ten. V usage is TRBV5-1 and J usage is TRBJ2-5; D is tentatively TRBD1 or TRBD2 (5 bases each). Germline CDR1 is SGHRS and CDR2 is YFSETQ. V lost 4 bases, J lost 5 bases, and 15 bases lay in between. This CDR3 is built from 14 residues. CDR3 protein: CASSTSGWGETQYF. CDR3 in DNA: TGCGCCAGCAGCACCTCGGGGTGGGGGGAGACCCAGTACTTC.

The chain carries TRBV5-1 and TRBJ2-3; possibly TRBD2 for D (5 bases). This CDR3 has 13 residues. Germline V lookup: CDR1 SGHRS, CDR2 YFSETQ. With 2 bases removed from V and 6 bases from J, the gap between germline ends came to 10 bases. CDR3 residues: CASSFDYWDTQYF. The DNA for the CDR3 is TGCGCCAGCAGCTTTGACTACTGGGATACGCAGTATTTT.

This clone has a single count. The chain has TRBV19 and TRBJ1-1; 9 bases line up with TRBD1. The CDR3 is 14 amino acids. Per the germline V gene, CDR1 is LNHDA and CDR2 is SQIVND (reference sequence). With 7 bases clipped from V and 4 bases from J, the junction kept 7 bases outside the gene matches. The CDR3 DNA reads as TGTGCCAGTAATCCACTGACAGGGGGCACTGAAGCTTTCTTT. Translating gives CASNPLTGGTEAFF.

This chain uses TRBV29-1 with TRBJ1-2, with TRBD1 matching 7 bases. This CDR3 has 13 amino acids. The germline V gene has CDR1 SQVTM and CDR2 ANQGSEA. V was pared by 6 bases and J by 3 bases, with 7 bases of the junction left unmatched. CDR3 bases: TGCAGCGTAGCGAGGGACAGCTACTATGGCTACACCTTC. Protein: CSVARDSYYGYTF.

V is TRBV6-6 and J is TRBJ2-5, with 10 nucleotides matching TRBD2. The CDR3 runs 16 residues. With 4 bases clipped from V and 4 bases from J, the junction kept 9 bases outside the gene matches. Germline V gene sequence: CDR1 MNHNY, CDR2 SVGAGI (reference sequence). The CDR3 region is CASSLKAGGPVETQYF. In DNA form, the CDR3 reads TGTGCCAGCAGTTTAAAAGCGGGGGGGCCCGTAGAGACCCAGTACTTC.

The V call is TRBV9, the J call TRBJ1-2; D perhaps matches TRBD1 (6 bases). This CDR3 comprises 16 residues. Trimming pared 3 bases from V and 2 bases from J, leaving 17 bases between. The germline V gene has CDR1 SGDLS and CDR2 YYNGEE. The CDR3 reads CASSARTGMSNYGYTF. The CDR3, as DNA: TGTGCCAGCAGCGCGCGCACAGGGATGAGCAACTATGGCTACACCTTC. Full variable domain (remainder filled in from reference TRBV9 and TRBJ1-2): DSGVTQTPKHLITATGQRVTLRCSPRSGDLSVYWYQQSLDQGLQFLIQYYNGEERAKGNILERFSAQQFPDLHSELNLSSLELGDSALYFCASSARTGMSNYGYTFGSGTRLTVV.

The rearrangement uses TRBV7-9 and TRBJ2-2; possibly TRBD1 or TRBD2 for D (5 bases each). Trimming shortened V by 10 bases and J by 2 bases, and 17 bases separated the two germline ends. Germline lookup yields CDR1 SEHNR and CDR2 FQNEAQ (reference sequence). The CDR3 has 15 residues. This chain's CDR3 is CANVLRGLNTGELFF. The CDR3 nucleotides read TGTGCCAACGTGCTGAGGGGCCTCAACACCGGGGAGCTGTTTTTT.

This rearrangement joins TRBV7-3 to TRBJ2-5; possible D gene TRBD1, 5 bases. The CDR3 consists of 12 residues. The V end was cut by 3 bases, the J end by 5 bases, with 7 bases between. Germline-derived CDR1 and CDR2 are SGHTA and FQGTGA. CDR3 sequence (DNA): TGTGCCAGCAGCTTGCCAGGGGAGACCCAGTACTTC. Translated, it gives CASSLPGETQYF.

The rearrangement uses TRBV5-1 and TRBJ2-2; D is uncertain. Trimming removed 1 base from V and 2 bases from J, with 6 bases in between. Looked up from germline, CDR1 is SGHRS and CDR2 is YFSETQ. The CDR3 totals 14 residues. CDR3 in DNA: TGCGCCAGCAGCTTGTTTGACAACACCGGGGAGCTGTTTTTT. It codes for CASSLFDNTGELFF.

The chain combines TRBV6-5 with TRBJ1-2; D is unresolved. Trimming removed 8 bases from V and 2 bases from J, with 9 bases in between. Germline V gene sequence: CDR1 MNHEY, CDR2 SVGAGI. The CDR3 totals 12 residues. CDR3 in amino acids: CASGEINYGYTF. The CDR3 DNA reads TGTGCCAGCGGAGAAATAAACTATGGCTACACCTTC.

This clone was observed once. The chain combines TRBV29-1 with TRBJ1-1; 7 nucleotides line up with TRBD1. The V segment lost 2 bases and the J segment 7 bases; nucleotides outside the gene matches: 7. The CDR3 has 13 residues. Germline-derived CDR1 and CDR2 are SQVTM and ANQGSEA. This CDR3 is CSVESPDRDEAFF. The CDR3, as DNA: TGCAGCGTTGAATCTCCCGACAGGGATGAAGCTTTCTTT.

The J gene is TRBJ2-2, the V gene TRBV25-1; D remains unclear. This CDR3 is 16 amino acids long. V dropped 1 base and J dropped 1 base, with 10 bases sitting between them. The germline CDR1 and CDR2 sequences are MGHDK and SYGVNS. CDR3 amino acids: CASSESIRKNTGELFF. The CDR3 DNA is TGTGCCAGCAGTGAATCGATAAGAAAGAACACCGGGGAGCTGTTTTTT.

In its sample, this clone was seen once. The CDR3 reads CASSLGPSGGDQETQYF. The CDR3, as DNA: TGTGCCAGCAGCTTGGGGCCTAGCGGGGGAGACCAAGAGACCCAGTACTTC. This chain joins TRBV5-4 and TRBJ2-5; 10 positions match TRBD2. This CDR3 spans 17 amino acids. Germline-derived CDR1 and CDR2 are SGHNT and YYREEE (reference sequence). V shed 0 bases, J shed 0 bases, and the junction held 5 bases outside the gene matches.

The rearrangement joins TRBV9 to TRBJ2-3; weak D call: TRBD1 (5 bases). The germline V and J ends were trimmed by 0 bases and 2 bases, with 16 bases remaining between them. The germline CDR1 and CDR2 sequences are SGDLS and YYNGEE. This CDR3 has 17 amino acids. The CDR3 reads CASSVGSGAHPTDTQYF. The CDR3 coding sequence is TGTGCCAGCAGCGTAGGATCTGGGGCGCACCCCACAGATACGCAGTATTTT.

The chain employs TRBV7-6 and TRBJ1-1, with D perhaps matching TRBD1 (5 bases). The CDR3 spans 14 residues. The germline V gene encodes CDR1 SGHVS and CDR2 FNYEAQ. The ends were cut back, 4 bases at V and 1 base at J, with 10 bases in the middle. The CDR3 nucleotides read TGTGCCAGCAGCTCCCGGGGGGGGAACACTGAAGCTTTCTTT. Protein sequence: CASSSRGGNTEAFF.